This passage covers 18 T cell receptor beta chains from one sample sequenced in a study of blood T cell repertoires in COVID-19. Clones were sequenced by immunoSEQ multiplex PCR, and TCRdb holds only the in-frame ones, with some missing. Counted here are a few hundred thousand clones, about nine tenths occurring once; the ten biggest clones make up less than 4.5%. Sequencing was performed on peripheral blood. These receptors all come from a man aged 50 to 60 with acute or convalescent COVID-19.

In its sample, this clone was seen once. The chain joins TRBV7-7 to TRBJ2-3; perhaps TRBD2 as D (6 bases). This CDR3 region has 13 residues. V was clipped by 5 bases and J by 3 bases, with 9 bases between them. CDR1 SSHAT and CDR2 FNYEAQ come from the germline V gene (reference sequence). CDR3 sequence reads: CASSPAGTDTQYF. In DNA form, the CDR3 reads TGTGCCAGCAGCCCCGCGGGGACAGATACGCAGTATTTT.

This rearrangement joins TRBV10-3 to TRBJ1-5, with 7 bases matching TRBD1. Germline lookup yields CDR1 ENHRY and CDR2 SYGVKD. J was trimmed by 3 bases and V by 5 bases; bases with no gene match: 7. The CDR3 spans 15 residues. The CDR3 reads CAISQPGQHNQPQHF. DNA for the CDR3: TGTGCCATCAGTCAACCGGGACAGCACAATCAGCCCCAGCATTTT.

The chain couples TRBV6-5 to TRBJ2-2; 9 nucleotides line up with TRBD1. This CDR3 has 15 residues. Germline V CDR1 and CDR2: MNHEY, SVGAGI. V lost 6 bases, J lost 5 bases, and 7 bases stayed unmatched. The chain's CDR3 is CASRPQGAWTGELFF. The CDR3 DNA is TGTGCCAGCAGGCCACAGGGGGCCTGGACCGGGGAGCTGTTTTTT.

The gene calls are TRBV5-1 and TRBJ2-6; tentative D call: TRBD2 (5 bases). V gave up 3 bases and J gave up 1 base, with 8 bases separating them. The length of the CDR3 is 15 residues. Germline CDR1 and CDR2: SGHRS and YFSETQ. The CDR3 coding sequence is TGCGCCAGCAGCTCAGGCGGGTCTGGGGCCAACGTCCTGACTTTC. Protein: CASSSGGSGANVLTF.

A single count supports this clone. The chain employs TRBV6-5 and TRBJ1-5; D is possibly TRBD1 (6 bases). CDR3 size: 14 residues. The V gene's germline CDR1 is MNHEY and CDR2 SVGAGI. V was trimmed by 6 bases and J by 6 bases, leaving 15 bases between them. The chain's CDR3 is CASSQQGTGQPQHF. The CDR3, as DNA: TGTGCCAGCAGCCAACAGGGCACCGGTCAGCCCCAGCATTTT.

This clone was seen more than once but under ten times. The chain uses TRBV6-1 and TRBJ1-1; 7 bases map to TRBD1. CDR3 length: 15 amino acids. The V gene end was trimmed by 2 bases and the J gene end by 3 bases; junction bases not matched to a gene: 6. Germline CDR1 reads MNHNS; CDR2 reads SASEGT. This CDR3 reads CASSEFGRGDTEAFF. In DNA, the CDR3 is TGTGCCAGCAGTGAATTTGGCAGGGGGGACACTGAAGCTTTCTTT.

The chain uses TRBV19 and TRBJ1-6; possible D gene TRBD1, 6 bases. With 9 bases removed from V and 8 bases from J, the gap between germline ends came to 17 bases. Germline-derived CDR1 and CDR2 are LNHDA and SQIVND (reference sequence). CDR3 length: 14 amino acids. DNA for the CDR3: TGTGCCAGCCACACAGGGTACAAGGATTCACCCCTCCACTTT. Translation: CASHTGYKDSPLHF.

The V gene is TRBV14, the J gene TRBJ1-1; the D gene is possibly TRBD1 (5 bases). The CDR3 length is 18 residues. The germline CDR1 and CDR2 sequences are SGHDN and FVKESK. V gave up 2 bases and J gave up 3 bases, with 22 bases separating them. In DNA, the CDR3 is TGTGCCAGCAGCCAACGCTCGGGAGCCACCGGGGGGGACACTGAAGCTTTCTTT. Its translation is CASSQRSGATGGDTEAFF.

The J gene is TRBJ2-2, the V gene TRBV3-1 (or the pseudogene TRBV3-2); possible D gene TRBD1, 6 bases. The CDR3 is made up of 14 amino acids. Germline CDR1 LGHDT, CDR2 YNNKEL (reference sequence). With 5 bases removed from V and 4 bases from J, the gap between germline ends came to 11 bases. CDR3 amino acids: CASSWGRSTGELFF. Written as DNA, the CDR3 is TGTGCCAGCAGCTGGGGGCGGTCCACCGGGGAGCTGTTTTTT.

V and J are TRBV10-1 and TRBJ2-5, with D maybe TRBD1 (5 bases). The CDR3 is 16 amino acids. Germline V gives CDR1 WNHNN, CDR2 SYGVQD (reference sequence). V lost 4 bases, J lost 5 bases, and 20 bases lay in between. In DNA form, the CDR3 reads TGCGCCAGCAGTGGAGTCGGAACAGGCCTGGGGGAGACCCAGTACTTC. Protein sequence: CASSGVGTGLGETQYF.

Regarding this clone: Other DNA sequences within the sample encode an identical CDR3. This chain joins TRBV18 and TRBJ2-3, with 9 bases identical to TRBD1. CDR1 is KGHSH and CDR2 is LQKENI in the germline V gene. After removal of 0 bases from V and 5 bases from J, the junction contained 3 bases not matched to a gene. This CDR3 spans 15 amino acids. Here the CDR3 reads CASSPPTGGRDTQYF. CDR3 nucleotides: TGTGCCAGCTCACCACCGACAGGGGGGCGAGATACGCAGTATTTT.

The rearrangement joins TRBV10-3 to TRBJ2-7; D unresolved. CDR3 length equals 12 residues. With 3 bases removed from V and 6 bases from J, the gap between germline ends came to 9 bases. Germline V gives CDR1 ENHRY, CDR2 SYGVKD. CDR3 sequence (DNA): TGTGCCATCAGTGACAGGTCCGCCGAGCAGTACTTC. This gives the protein CAISDRSAEQYF.

The rearrangement uses TRBV3-1 (or the pseudogene TRBV3-2) and TRBJ2-2; 7 bases are a match to TRBD2. This CDR3 has 16 residues. In germline, CDR1 is LGHDT, CDR2 YNNKEL (reference sequence). The trim removed 1 base at V and 5 bases at J, leaving 7 bases unmatched. DNA of the CDR3: TGTGCCAGCAGCCAAGTGGGGGGGACCGGGACCGGGGAGCTGTTTTTT. Its protein product is CASSQVGGTGTGELFF.

The chain has TRBV6-1 and TRBJ1-1, with D maybe TRBD1 (5 bases). The V and J ends lost 1 base and 6 bases respectively, with 15 bases between them. CDR1 is MNHNS, CDR2 SASEGT, per germline. The length of the CDR3 is 15 residues. The CDR3 coding sequence is TGTGCCAGCAGTGAAGAAGGAACAGGCTGGGCTGAAGCTTTCTTT. Amino acid sequence: CASSEEGTGWAEAFF.

The chain links TRBV5-4 to TRBJ1-1, with 7 bases that match TRBD1. The ends lost 3 bases at V and 0 bases at J; junction bases unmatched: 8. The CDR3 has 16 residues. CDR1 and CDR2 from the germline V gene are SGHNT and YYREEE (reference sequence). CDR3 nucleotide sequence: TGTGCCAGCAGCTGGAGGACAGGCACACTGAACACTGAAGCTTTCTTT. Translating it yields CASSWRTGTLNTEAFF.

This chain links TRBV28 with TRBJ2-6; no clear D gene. The germline V and J ends were trimmed by 8 bases and 0 bases, with 5 bases remaining between them. This CDR3 contains 13 residues. The germline gives CDR1 MDHEN, CDR2 SYDVKM. The CDR3 nucleotides are TGTGCCAGCCGCTACTCTGGGGCCAACGTCCTGACTTTC. This sequence encodes CASRYSGANVLTF.

The genes are TRBV15 and TRBJ2-5; TRBD1 is a possible D gene (6 bases). Per the germline V gene, CDR1 is LNHNV and CDR2 is YYDKDF (reference sequence). The V end lost 2 bases, the J end lost 1 base, and 11 bases lay between the germline ends. CDR3 length: 15 amino acids. The CDR3, as DNA: TGTGCCACCAGCAGACTACAGGGCGCCCAAGAGACCCAGTACTTC. Protein product: CATSRLQGAQETQYF.

The chain uses TRBV11-2 and TRBJ2-2, with unresolved D. Germline CDR1 and CDR2: SGHAT and FQNNGV. The V gene lost 1 base and the J gene lost 5 bases, with 8 bases spanning the gap. The CDR3 contains 14 residues. The CDR3 DNA follows: TGTGCCAGCAGCTTAGTTGGAGCGACCGGGGAGCTGTTTTTT. Its protein product is CASSLVGATGELFF.